The 15 T cell receptor beta chains given below trace back to one sample, sequenced in a study of blood T cell repertoires in COVID-19. TCRdb's table, derived via immunoSEQ multiplex PCR, lists solely in-frame clones and lacks some. This sample has about 190,000 clones, with approximately 84% found just once. The sequenced material came from PBMCs or T cells enriched from blood (not recorded which). These receptors originate from a woman aged 25 to 39 who had recovered from COVID-19.

The count of this clone is one. The chain is built from TRBV5-6 and TRBJ1-6; 7 nucleotides match TRBD1. Germline lookup yields CDR1 SGHDT and CDR2 YYEEEE. J lost 2 bases, V lost 4 bases, and 9 bases had no gene match. The CDR3 has 17 residues. CDR3 nucleotide sequence: TGTGCCAGCAGCCAAGACACAGGGGCTACCTATAATTCACCCCTCCACTTT. It encodes CASSQDTGATYNSPLHF.

V usage is TRBV18 and J usage is TRBJ2-1; the D is unclear. Trimming pared 0 bases from V and 10 bases from J, leaving 10 bases between. CDR1 is KGHSH and CDR2 is LQKENI in the germline V gene. CDR3 length: 13 amino acids. The CDR3 nucleotides are TGTGCCAGCTCACCACCGAGACTTATAGAGCAGTTCTTC. Translated, it gives CASSPPRLIEQFF.

V usage is TRBV27 and J usage is TRBJ1-3; D uncertain. Germline CDR1 and CDR2: MNHEY and SMNVEV (reference sequence). The V end lost 3 bases, the J end lost 2 bases, and 5 bases lay between the germline ends. This CDR3 contains 13 residues. The CDR3 region is CASSFTAGNTIYF. CDR3 nucleotides: TGTGCCAGCAGTTTTACAGCTGGAAACACCATATATTTT.

The V call is TRBV19, the J call TRBJ2-7, with TRBD1 matching 9 bases. The trim removed 5 bases at V and 3 bases at J, leaving 8 bases unmatched. CDR3 length: 15 residues. Germline V lookup: CDR1 LNHDA, CDR2 SQIVND (reference sequence). CDR3 nucleotides: TGTGCCAGTAGTCTTTCCGGACAGGGGTTCTACGAGCAGTACTTC. Amino acids: CASSLSGQGFYEQYF. Using reference TRBV19 and TRBJ2-7 for the parts outside the CDR3, the full variable domain is DGGITQSPKYLFRKEGQNVTLSCEQNLNHDAMYWYRQDPGQGLRLIYYSQIVNDFQKGDIAEGYSVSREKKESFPLTVTSAQKNPTAFYLCASSLSGQGFYEQYFGPGTRLTVT.

This clone came up a few times. This chain links TRBV6-6 with TRBJ2-7, with no clear D. Trimming removed 2 bases at V and 0 bases at J, with 8 bases between. Per germline, CDR1 MNHNY and CDR2 SVGAGI (reference sequence). CDR3 length: 14 amino acids. In nucleotides, the CDR3 is TGTGCCAGCAGTTACAACCCAGACTCCTACGAGCAGTACGTC. It is translated as CASSYNPDSYEQYV.

The CDR3 sequence: CASSEDIRRAGQKNIQYF. CDR3 in DNA: TGTGCCAGCAGTGAAGATATCCGCCGGGCAGGGCAAAAAAACATTCAGTACTTC. V and J are TRBV6-1 and TRBJ2-4, with D possibly TRBD1 on 5 matching bases. CDR1 MNHNS and CDR2 SASEGT come from the germline V gene. Trimming removed 1 base from V and 4 bases from J, with 20 bases in between. This CDR3 comprises 18 residues.

This clone was recorded a few times. The gene calls are TRBV28 and TRBJ1-2; 10 nucleotides line up with TRBD1. CDR3 length equals 15 residues. The V segment lost 7 bases and the J segment 3 bases; nucleotides outside the gene matches: 8. Germline values: CDR1 MDHEN, CDR2 SYDVKM. The chain's CDR3 is CASIPGQGRYYGYTF. CDR3 DNA sequence: TGTGCCAGCATCCCGGGACAGGGGAGGTACTATGGCTACACCTTC.

J is TRBJ1-3 and V is TRBV21-1; TRBD1 was called by the table and not checked on the DNA. TRBV21-1 is a recognized pseudogene. The CDR3 is 17 residues long. The CDR3 DNA is TGTGCCAGCTATAAGGATCGGACAGGGGGCAGTGGAAACACCATATATTTT. Protein product: CASYKDRTGGSGNTIYF.

The genes are TRBV11-2 and TRBJ1-4; D gene ambiguous. Germline CDR1 and CDR2: SGHAT and FQNNGV. This CDR3 spans 16 amino acids. The V end was cut by 4 bases, the J end by 11 bases, with 23 bases between. The CDR3 here is CASSSPRGVAKAKLFF. CDR3 nucleotides: TGTGCCAGCAGCTCCCCGCGGGGTGTGGCTAAGGCTAAACTGTTTTTT.

The chain joins TRBV12-3 or TRBV12-4 to TRBJ2-7; tentative D call: TRBD2 (6 bases). CDR3 size: 13 residues. The CDR3 is CASSLASTYEQYV. CDR3 bases: TGTGCCAGCAGTCTAGCGAGCACCTACGAGCAGTACGTC.

The chain couples TRBV2 to TRBJ1-4; TRBD1 matches at 12 bases. The germline V gene encodes CDR1 SNHLY and CDR2 FYNNEI. This CDR3 is built from 20 residues. V gave up 5 bases and J gave up 5 bases; unmatched junction bases: 18. CDR3 residues: CASSQRYGTGGVMGNEKLFF. In nucleotides, the CDR3 is TGTGCCAGCAGTCAAAGGTATGGGACAGGGGGCGTTATGGGGAATGAAAAACTGTTTTTT.

This clone came up once. V is TRBV5-6 and J is TRBJ2-5; TRBD2 agrees at 8 bases. This CDR3 has 15 amino acids. V gave up 3 bases and J gave up 5 bases; unmatched junction bases: 9. Germline values: CDR1 SGHDT, CDR2 YYEEEE. The DNA of the CDR3 is TGTGCCAGCAGCTCCCCGGGACTAGGAGTGGAGACCCAGTACTTC. It codes for CASSSPGLGVETQYF.

The chain employs TRBV10-3 and TRBJ2-2; 9 bases map to TRBD1. CDR1 and CDR2 (germline): ENHRY, SYGVKD. The V gene end was trimmed by 6 bases and the J gene end by 6 bases; junction bases not matched to a gene: 5. This CDR3 is built from 14 residues. CDR3 loop: CAIRPGQGAGELFF. For the CDR3, the DNA is TGTGCCATCAGACCGGGACAGGGTGCCGGGGAGCTGTTTTTT.

This clone was seen a few times. The CDR3 DNA follows: TGCAGCGTTGGGACAGGGGCGAACACTGAAGCTTTCTTT. It yields the protein CSVGTGANTEAFF. The rearrangement uses TRBV29-1 and TRBJ1-1, with 9 bases lining up with TRBD1. The germline gives CDR1 SQVTM, CDR2 ANQGSEA. With V trimmed by 4 bases and J by 1 base, 1 base remained unmatched. The CDR3 spans 13 residues.

This clone was picked up a small number of times. The chain combines TRBV10-1 with TRBJ1-1; D unclear. CDR1 is WNHNN, CDR2 SYGVQD, per germline (reference sequence). The CDR3 covers 14 residues. Trimming cost V 3 bases and J 8 bases, with 16 bases left between them. For the CDR3, the DNA is TGCGCCAGCAGTGACAGGCTAATTGCCAACGAAGCTTTCTTT. Its protein product is CASSDRLIANEAFF.